This T cell receptor beta chain was observed in a study of shared clonotypes between healthy human individuals (dated by TCRdb to about 2020). At the level of the whole study: The cohort included three men and a couple of women between 18 and 49 years of age. Each donor's leukapheresis produced roughly between roughly 0.85 and 9.5 billion PBMCs. To increase sequencing depth and limit assay-specific biases, TCR repertoire library preparation and sequencing were carried out by different laboratories using diverse techniques. The study deeply sequenced blood TCR repertoires of five healthy adults to estimate repertoire size and the extent of clonotype sharing between individuals. For each donor, CD4 naive and CD4 memory were each given three plates, CD8 naive was given two plates, and CD8 memory was given one plate.

TCR CDR3 regions were amplified from genomic DNA by multiplex PCR using the deep immunoSEQ assay. Genomic DNA extracted from each cell subset was distributed evenly over all wells of several immunoSEQ 96-well plates, and each plate served as one replicate. Each replicate PCR for sorted subsets received around 210 ng genomic DNA, equal to about 30,000 T cell genomes. Purified libraries were measured with a Qubit 3.0 fluorometer, size-checked on a Bioanalyzer 2100, and measured again with the KAPA Library Quantification kit. Each immunoSEQ 96-well plate was sequenced on its own single-read 150-cycle Illumina NextSeq 550 flow cell. Per the original workflow: Because the immunoSEQ output held only junctional sequences and lacked quality scores, the filtering could not match the filtering applied to full-length reads. To assign V/J genes and CDR3, sequences were annotated using PyIR, a Python wrapper for IgBLAST v1.9, with IMGT germline references. Reads with weak V/J assignments (E-value above 1e-6), missing CDR3, stop codons, out-of-frame junctions, or ambiguous translated residues were removed. A V3J clonotype was defined by an identical inferred V gene, J gene, and CDR3 amino acid sequence. Percentage overlap between repertoires was computed as shared unique clonotypes divided by the size of the smaller repertoire. Richness of each repertoire was evaluated using RTK rarefaction, the Chao1 estimator, and Recon v2.1 estimates of unobserved clonotypes. For all TCRbeta clonotypes obtained by the gDNA method from four donors, generation probabilities were computed with OLGA. What TCRdb holds here is the immuneACCESS table cut down to in-frame rearrangements. Part of the clones is not present; checked against another copy, under half of the missing clones reflect an unresolved V gene, and the others are unexplained. V and J calls and clone size are those listed in that table; D and trimming were worked out from the DNA. The sample contains 1,500,000 or so clones, roughly 96% of them found a single time. The ten most abundant clones make up roughly 1.2% of the sample.

CDR1 and CDR2 were assigned from the germline V gene as SGHTA and FQGNSA. The germline V end is reduced by 4 bases and the J end by 0 bases; junction bases left unmatched: 10. From the cysteine through the phenylalanine, the CDR3 covers 19 amino acids. Only the CDR3 DNA is retained, 57 bases long and in frame from the first base. Study-wide conclusions, independent of this receptor: Sharing across several donors was observed for around 5% of naive CD4, less than 4% of naive CD8, 2% to 2.5% of memory CD4, and over 0.3% of memory CD8 clonotypes. Higher generation probabilities were observed for clonotypes shared by all four sorted-subset donors than for non-shared clonotypes. Pairwise subsampling indicated that sequencing depth was expected to affect the degree of clonotype sharing among donors. Rarefaction of sorted-subset datasets indicated incomplete sequencing despite the large sequencing depth. Naive subsets generally had larger estimated clonotype richness than memory subsets did. Sampling was restricted to blood, and TCR repertoires in tissues likely differ from the TCR repertoires found in blood. The small number of donors limited the genetic and exposure-history diversity represented.

Concerning this clone itself: Its antigen is still unknown. Per-nucleotide qualities are absent, and no much larger clonotype sits a single base away.

The donors were healthy, HIV-negative adults with no recently reported acute infections or vaccinations. Every donor was a Caucasian adult living in Nashville, Tennessee, USA. CD4+ T cells were enriched through magnetic negative selection, after which naive cells were positively selected on CD45RA and the remaining negative fraction served as the memory subset. Blood was collected by leukapheresis, and PBMCs were isolated by Ficoll-Histopaque density gradient centrifugation and then cryopreserved in liquid nitrogen vapor phase. Analytical flow cytometry was used to check the purity and quantity of every magnetically sorted T cell population. Genomic DNA was isolated from each sorted fraction and quantified by UV absorbance on a Nanodrop 2000c.

Sequencing input: naive CD4+ T cells sorted from blood. The meaning of the sample's cell subset or site label: CD45RA+ positively selected. The chain links TRBV7-2 with TRBJ2-3, and 13 junctional nucleotides match TRBD2. This TCR came from a man aged 25-45 years in good health. The sequenced DNA: TGTGCCAGCAGCTACCAATCGGGACTAGCGGGGTCAAGCACAGATACGCAGTATTTT. Its protein is CASSYQSGLAGSSTDTQYF.